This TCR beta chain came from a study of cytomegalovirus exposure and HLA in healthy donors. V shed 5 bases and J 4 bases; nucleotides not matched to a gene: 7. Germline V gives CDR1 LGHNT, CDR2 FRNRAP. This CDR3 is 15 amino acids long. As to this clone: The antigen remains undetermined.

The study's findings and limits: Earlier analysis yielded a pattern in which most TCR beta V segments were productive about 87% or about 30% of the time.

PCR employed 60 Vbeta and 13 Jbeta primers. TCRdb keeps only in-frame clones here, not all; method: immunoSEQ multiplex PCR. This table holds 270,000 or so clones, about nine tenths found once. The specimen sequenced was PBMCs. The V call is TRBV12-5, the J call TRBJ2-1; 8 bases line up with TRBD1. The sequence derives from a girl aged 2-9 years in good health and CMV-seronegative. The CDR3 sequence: CASGQGQVGYNEQFF. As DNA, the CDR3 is TGTGCTAGTGGTCAGGGACAGGTCGGATACAATGAGCAGTTCTTC.